These T cell receptor beta chains were read from a single sample in a study of blood T cell repertoires in COVID-19. Produced via immunoSEQ multiplex PCR; TCRdb's table is partial and in-frame only. The data hold roughly 65,000 clones, with around 83% observed a single time. Sequencing input: peripheral blood. The receptors originated from a man aged 50-59 years with acute or convalescent COVID-19. The CDR3 runs from the conserved cysteine through the conserved F or W. The order of the fields is J gene, clone size, D gene, V gene, CDR3 protein, CDR3 DNA. The D gene is left open where the match is weak. Expanded clones get a size class; other rows say once, few or many, or leave the size out.

j_gene: TRBJ2-7
abundance: -
d_gene: TRBD1
v_gene: TRBV7-8
CDR3aa: CASSMDRYEQYF
CDR3nt: TGTGCCAGCAGCATGGACAGGTACGAGCAGTACTTC

j_gene: TRBJ1-2
abundance: -
d_gene: -
v_gene: TRBV30
CDR3aa: CACLAGDGYTF
CDR3nt: TGTGCCTGTCTAGCGGGGGATGGCTACACCTTC

j_gene: TRBJ2-2
abundance: -
d_gene: -
v_gene: TRBV12-3/TRBV12-4
CDR3aa: CASNWGGAGELFF
CDR3nt: TGTGCCAGCAACTGGGGCGGAGCCGGGGAGCTGTTTTTT

j_gene: TRBJ1-6
abundance: few
d_gene: -
v_gene: TRBV9
CDR3aa: CASSVAGDYNSPLHF
CDR3nt: TGTGCCAGCAGCGTAGCGGGGGACTATAATTCACCCCTCCACTTT

j_gene: TRBJ1-5
abundance: few
d_gene: -
v_gene: TRBV6-5
CDR3aa: CASGPLQEPQHF
CDR3nt: TGTGCCAGCGGACCTCTACAGGAGCCCCAGCATTTT

j_gene: TRBJ1-3
abundance: -
d_gene: -
v_gene: TRBV18
CDR3aa: CASSPFVRTSSGNTIYF
CDR3nt: TGTGCCAGCTCACCATTCGTACGGACAAGCTCTGGAAACACCATATATTTT

j_gene: TRBJ2-7
abundance: -
d_gene: TRBD2
v_gene: TRBV4-2
CDR3aa: CASSQGGTRYEQYF
CDR3nt: TGTGCCAGCAGCCAAGGCGGGACTAGGTACGAGCAGTACTTC

j_gene: TRBJ1-5
abundance: few
d_gene: TRBD1
v_gene: TRBV18
CDR3aa: CASSPDRGQGQPQHF
CDR3nt: TGTGCCAGCTCACCGGACAGGGGGCAAGGTCAGCCCCAGCATTTT

j_gene: TRBJ1-3
abundance: -
d_gene: -
v_gene: TRBV11-1
CDR3aa: CASSPGGNTIYF
CDR3nt: TGTGCCAGCAGCCCAGGAGGAAACACCATATATTTT

j_gene: TRBJ2-1
abundance: -
d_gene: TRBD2
v_gene: TRBV7-6
CDR3aa: CASSFVAGDNEQFF
CDR3nt: TGTGCCAGCAGCTTTGTAGCGGGGGACAATGAGCAGTTCTTC

j_gene: TRBJ1-1
abundance: -
d_gene: TRBD1
v_gene: TRBV20-1
CDR3aa: CSASGDRGRNTEAFF
CDR3nt: TGCAGTGCTAGTGGGGACAGGGGTCGGAACACTGAAGCTTTCTTT

j_gene: TRBJ1-5
abundance: few
d_gene: -
v_gene: TRBV30
CDR3aa: CAWSVGEVQPQHF
CDR3nt: TGTGCCTGGAGTGTAGGGGAGGTTCAGCCCCAGCATTTT

j_gene: TRBJ1-3
abundance: -
d_gene: TRBD1
v_gene: TRBV6-5
CDR3aa: CASSSAGGYGNTIYF
CDR3nt: TGTGCCAGCAGTTCAGCAGGGGGCTATGGAAACACCATATATTTT

j_gene: TRBJ2-3
abundance: -
d_gene: TRBD1
v_gene: TRBV7-9
CDR3aa: CASSLGLTGVKGDTQYF
CDR3nt: TGTGCCAGCAGCTTAGGCCTCACAGGGGTAAAGGGAGATACGCAGTATTTT

j_gene: TRBJ2-7
abundance: few
d_gene: TRBD1
v_gene: TRBV9
CDR3aa: CASSKKGQGLYEQYF
CDR3nt: TGTGCCAGCAGCAAAAAGGGACAGGGGTTGTACGAGCAGTACTTC

j_gene: TRBJ1-1
abundance: -
d_gene: -
v_gene: TRBV6-5
CDR3aa: CASRLQNTEAFF
CDR3nt: TGTGCCAGCAGACTTCAGAACACTGAAGCTTTCTTT

j_gene: TRBJ1-1
abundance: -
d_gene: TRBD1
v_gene: TRBV25-1
CDR3aa: CASSALDRADTEAFF
CDR3nt: TGTGCCAGCAGTGCCCTGGACAGGGCGGACACTGAAGCTTTCTTT

j_gene: TRBJ2-7
abundance: -
d_gene: -
v_gene: TRBV5-1
CDR3aa: CASSASFQGSSYEQYF
CDR3nt: TGCGCCAGCAGCGCGTCCTTCCAGGGGAGCTCCTACGAGCAGTACTTC

j_gene: TRBJ1-3
abundance: -
d_gene: -
v_gene: TRBV6-5
CDR3aa: CATSPLGHSGNTIYF
CDR3nt: TGTGCCACATCTCCTTTGGGGCACTCTGGAAACACCATATATTTT

j_gene: TRBJ1-1
abundance: -
d_gene: -
v_gene: TRBV10-3
CDR3aa: CAISEYRELNTEAFF
CDR3nt: TGTGCCATCAGTGAGTACAGGGAGTTGAACACTGAAGCTTTCTTT

j_gene: TRBJ2-7
abundance: -
d_gene: -
v_gene: TRBV7-2
CDR3aa: CASRRTQESSYEQYF
CDR3nt: TGTGCCAGCAGACGAACACAGGAGAGCTCCTACGAGCAGTACTTC

j_gene: TRBJ1-5
abundance: -
d_gene: -
v_gene: TRBV2
CDR3aa: CASSERGFNQPQHF
CDR3nt: TGTGCCAGCAGTGAAAGAGGGTTCAATCAGCCCCAGCATTTT

j_gene: TRBJ1-1
abundance: -
d_gene: TRBD1
v_gene: TRBV10-3
CDR3aa: CAITPGDREAFF
CDR3nt: TGTGCCATCACCCCAGGGGACAGGGAAGCTTTCTTT

j_gene: TRBJ2-1
abundance: -
d_gene: TRBD2
v_gene: TRBV7-9
CDR3aa: CASSPSGRGNEQFF
CDR3nt: TGTGCCAGCAGTCCTAGCGGGAGGGGCAATGAGCAGTTCTTC

j_gene: TRBJ2-1
abundance: medium-sized
d_gene: -
v_gene: TRBV29-1
CDR3aa: CSAGPPNNEQFF
CDR3nt: TGCAGCGCGGGCCCGCCTAACAATGAGCAGTTCTTC

j_gene: TRBJ2-1
abundance: once
d_gene: -
v_gene: TRBV10-1
CDR3aa: CASSEYVASRNEQFF
CDR3nt: TGCGCCAGCAGTGAGTATGTCGCTAGCCGGAATGAGCAGTTCTTC

j_gene: TRBJ2-5
abundance: once
d_gene: -
v_gene: TRBV3-1/TRBV3-2
CDR3aa: CASSPRDRQETQYF
CDR3nt: TGTGCCAGCAGCCCACGAGACAGACAAGAGACCCAGTACTTC

j_gene: TRBJ1-2
abundance: -
d_gene: TRBD1
v_gene: TRBV29-1
CDR3aa: CSAQIPGGASGYTF
CDR3nt: TGCAGCGCCCAAATCCCAGGGGGCGCGTCCGGCTACACCTTC

j_gene: TRBJ2-2
abundance: -
d_gene: TRBD2
v_gene: TRBV7-3
CDR3aa: CASSLTTGGTGELFF
CDR3nt: TGTGCCAGCAGCTTAACGACGGGAGGCACCGGGGAGCTGTTTTTT

j_gene: TRBJ1-1
abundance: -
d_gene: -
v_gene: TRBV27
CDR3aa: CASSLWPNTEAFF
CDR3nt: TGTGCCAGCAGTTTATGGCCTAACACTGAAGCTTTCTTT

j_gene: TRBJ2-5
abundance: -
d_gene: TRBD2
v_gene: TRBV27
CDR3aa: CASSLLAGGGRRWTQYF
CDR3nt: TGTGCCAGCAGTTTGCTCGCGGGGGGGGGTAGACGATGGACCCAGTACTTC

j_gene: TRBJ2-3
abundance: -
d_gene: TRBD2
v_gene: TRBV18
CDR3aa: CASSPPIGGGTDTQYF
CDR3nt: TGTGCCAGCTCACCACCGATCGGGGGGGGGACAGATACGCAGTATTTT

j_gene: TRBJ2-3
abundance: -
d_gene: TRBD1
v_gene: TRBV18
CDR3aa: CASSPQTGGDTQYF
CDR3nt: TGTGCCAGCTCACCACAGACAGGGGGTGATACGCAGTATTTT

j_gene: TRBJ1-6
abundance: -
d_gene: -
v_gene: TRBV30
CDR3aa: CAWSVLGTGFTLHF
CDR3nt: TGTGCCTGGAGTGTACTTGGAACAGGTTTCACCCTCCACTTT

j_gene: TRBJ1-1
abundance: -
d_gene: TRBD1
v_gene: TRBV30
CDR3aa: CAWRKPGQVLNTEAFF
CDR3nt: TGTGCCTGGAGGAAACCGGGACAGGTACTAAACACTGAAGCTTTCTTT

j_gene: TRBJ2-1
abundance: -
d_gene: TRBD1
v_gene: TRBV3-1/TRBV3-2
CDR3aa: CASSARQGVYNEQFF
CDR3nt: TGTGCCAGCAGCGCCCGACAGGGGGTGTACAATGAGCAGTTCTTC

j_gene: TRBJ2-2
abundance: -
d_gene: -
v_gene: TRBV6-5
CDR3aa: CASSWTVFGGELFF
CDR3nt: TGTGCCAGCAGCTGGACAGTCTTTGGCGGGGAGCTGTTTTTT

j_gene: TRBJ2-5
abundance: -
d_gene: TRBD2
v_gene: TRBV2
CDR3aa: CASRQSGGETQYF
CDR3nt: TGTGCCAGCAGACAGAGCGGGGGAGAGACCCAGTACTTC

j_gene: TRBJ1-6
abundance: -
d_gene: -
v_gene: TRBV27
CDR3aa: CASSLQGPGYSPLHF
CDR3nt: TGTGCCAGCAGTTTACAGGGGCCCGGGTATTCACCCCTCCACTTT

j_gene: TRBJ1-1
abundance: -
d_gene: TRBD1
v_gene: TRBV6-5
CDR3aa: CASSPQQGAAEAFF
CDR3nt: TGTGCCAGCAGTCCTCAGCAGGGGGCTGCTGAAGCTTTCTTT

j_gene: TRBJ1-4
abundance: -
d_gene: TRBD1
v_gene: TRBV5-6
CDR3aa: CASSYGTGGVRLFF
CDR3nt: TGTGCCAGCAGCTACGGGACAGGGGGCGTACGACTGTTTTTT

j_gene: TRBJ2-5
abundance: -
d_gene: TRBD2
v_gene: TRBV19
CDR3aa: CASTPSGARETQYF
CDR3nt: TGTGCCAGTACCCCGAGCGGGGCGAGGGAGACCCAGTACTTC

j_gene: TRBJ1-4
abundance: -
d_gene: -
v_gene: TRBV10-3
CDR3aa: CAIAGRVDEKLFF
CDR3nt: TGTGCCATCGCAGGGAGGGTGGATGAAAAACTGTTTTTT

j_gene: TRBJ2-7
abundance: -
d_gene: TRBD1
v_gene: TRBV5-1
CDR3aa: CASSAGQGPNEQYF
CDR3nt: TGCGCCAGCAGCGCCGGACAGGGGCCGAACGAGCAGTACTTC

j_gene: TRBJ1-5
abundance: few
d_gene: TRBD1
v_gene: TRBV6-6
CDR3aa: CASRPDRDDQPQHF
CDR3nt: TGTGCCAGCAGGCCGGACAGGGATGATCAGCCCCAGCATTTT

j_gene: TRBJ1-2
abundance: once
d_gene: -
v_gene: TRBV11-2
CDR3aa: CASSFLHPQGRVAYTF
CDR3nt: TGTGCCAGCAGCTTCTTACACCCCCAGGGAAGGGTTGCCTACACCTTC

j_gene: TRBJ1-2
abundance: -
d_gene: -
v_gene: TRBV4-1
CDR3aa: CASSQDRQAGAYGYTF
CDR3nt: TGCGCCAGCAGCCAAGATCGACAGGCAGGGGCCTATGGCTACACCTTC